One and the same sample provided the 21 T cell receptor beta chains below, sequenced in a study of blood T cell repertoires in COVID-19. Sequencing used immunoSEQ multiplex PCR; TCRdb keeps in-frame clones, though not all of them. The table records 280,000 or so clones, approximately 86% of them present only once. The specimen was peripheral blood. All receptors derive from a man aged 18-30 years with active or convalescent COVID-19.

V is TRBV19 and J is TRBJ1-1, with TRBD1 matching 7 bases. The germline gives CDR1 LNHDA, CDR2 SQIVND (reference sequence). CDR3 length equals 13 residues. After removal of 5 bases from V and 7 bases from J, the junction contained 7 bases not matched to a gene. The DNA for the CDR3 is TGTGCCAGTAGTCCGGGGACAGCTGATGAAGCTTTCTTT. It translates to CASSPGTADEAFF. Together with reference TRBV19 and TRBJ1-1, the CDR3 gives the full variable domain: DGGITQSPKYLFRKEGQNVTLSCEQNLNHDAMYWYRQDPGQGLRLIYYSQIVNDFQKGDIAEGYSVSREKKESFPLTVTSAQKNPTAFYLCASSPGTADEAFFGQGTRLTVV.

CDR3 residues: CASSPGAHYEQYF. The DNA of the CDR3 is TGTGCCAGCAGCCCAGGGGCCCACTACGAGCAGTACTTC. The J gene is TRBJ2-7, the V gene TRBV7-8; possibly TRBD1 for D (6 bases). Trimming pared 5 bases from V and 3 bases from J, leaving 11 bases between. The CDR3 loop spans 13 amino acids. The germline V gene encodes CDR1 SGHVS and CDR2 FQNEAQ.

The V call is TRBV14, the J call TRBJ1-2, with a weak D call TRBD1 (6 bases). The V gene lost 4 bases and the J gene lost 8 bases, with 17 bases spanning the gap. The length of the CDR3 is 14 residues. CDR1 is SGHDN and CDR2 is FVKESK in the germline V gene. The CDR3 DNA is TGTGCCAGCAGCCCCCGGTCCTACAGGGACGGCTACACCTTC. Its translation: CASSPRSYRDGYTF.

This clone occurred once. The V and J genes are TRBV6-2 or TRBV6-3 and TRBJ1-2, with D perhaps TRBD1 (5 bases). The CDR3 is 15 residues long. From germline, CDR1 is MNHEY and CDR2 SVGEGT. Trimming shortened V by 2 bases and J by 6 bases, and 16 bases separated the two germline ends. CDR3 amino acids: CASSYPGSGTDGYTF. The CDR3 coding sequence is TGTGCCAGCAGTTACCCAGGGTCGGGCACGGATGGCTACACCTTC.

In nucleotides, the CDR3 is TGCGCCAGCAGCTTGCTCAGAAACACAGATACGCAGTATTTT. This encodes CASSLLRNTDTQYF. The rearrangement joins TRBV5-1 to TRBJ2-3; D is uncertain. The CDR3 sequence is 14 residues long. CDR1 is SGHRS, CDR2 YFSETQ, per germline. With 1 base removed from V and 2 bases from J, the gap between germline ends came to 8 bases.

The chain couples TRBV6-1 to TRBJ1-6; 8 bases map to TRBD1. After removal of 2 bases from V and 9 bases from J, the junction contained 6 bases not matched to a gene. The CDR3 has 15 amino acids. CDR1 is MNHNS and CDR2 is SASEGT in the germline V gene. CDR3 coding DNA: TGTGCCAGCAGTGAAAAGCAGGGGGCGGCTTCACCCCTCCACTTT. This sequence encodes CASSEKQGAASPLHF.

This chain uses TRBV5-1 with TRBJ2-1; TRBD2 agrees at 7 bases. Germline CDR1 and CDR2: SGHRS and YFSETQ. J was trimmed by 6 bases and V by 2 bases; bases with no gene match: 5. There are 14 residues in the CDR3. The CDR3 bases are TGCGCCAGCAGCTTCAGCTCTAGCGGCAATGAGCAGTTCTTC. This sequence encodes CASSFSSSGNEQFF.

The chain combines TRBV5-1 with TRBJ1-1, with 9 bases identical to TRBD1. V was clipped by 4 bases and J by 3 bases; unmatched bases: 7. Germline V gives CDR1 SGHRS, CDR2 YFSETQ. The CDR3 contains 15 residues. Written as DNA, the CDR3 is TGCGCCAGCAGCAAGGACAGGGGCGCGGACACTGAAGCTTTCTTT. Amino acid sequence: CASSKDRGADTEAFF.

The gene calls are TRBV9 and TRBJ2-1; D possibly corresponds to TRBD2 (7 bases). CDR3 length: 19 residues. Per the germline V gene, CDR1 is SGDLS and CDR2 is YYNGEE. The ends were cut back, 0 bases at V and 5 bases at J, with 24 bases in the middle. The CDR3: CASSVGEEGGLPGNNEQFF. The CDR3 DNA reads TGTGCCAGCAGCGTAGGAGAGGAGGGGGGGCTCCCGGGGAACAATGAGCAGTTCTTC.

The chain combines TRBV15 with TRBJ2-7; the match to TRBD1 covers 7 bases. Looked up from germline, CDR1 is LNHNV and CDR2 is YYDKDF (reference sequence). The V gene end was trimmed by 4 bases and the J gene end by 6 bases; junction bases not matched to a gene: 9. This CDR3 is built from 14 residues. The CDR3 DNA reads TGTGCCACCAGCACGACAGGGTTCTGGGGCGAGCAGTACTTC. This translates into CATSTTGFWGEQYF.

The rearrangement uses TRBV5-1 and TRBJ2-3, with D maybe TRBD1 (5 bases). This CDR3 has 14 amino acids. V was clipped by 5 bases and J by 2 bases, with 12 bases between them. CDR1 is SGHRS and CDR2 is YFSETQ in the germline V gene. The CDR3 DNA reads TGCGCCAGCAGAGAAGACAGAGCCACAGATACGCAGTATTTT. It specifies CASREDRATDTQYF.

This clone has a handful of counts. This CDR3 is CASSRQDTGELFF. The CDR3 nucleotides are TGTGCCAGTAGTCGACAGGATACCGGGGAGCTGTTTTTT. This chain uses TRBV19 with TRBJ2-2, with D tentatively TRBD1 (6 bases). CDR3 length: 13 amino acids. Deletions cut 5 bases from V and 5 bases from J, with 9 bases between. Per germline, CDR1 LNHDA and CDR2 SQIVND (reference sequence).

This clone appeared a few times. The gene calls are TRBV6-6 and TRBJ2-7, with no clear D. The length of the CDR3 is 12 residues. Germline V gene sequence: CDR1 MNHNY, CDR2 SVGAGI (reference sequence). Deletions cut 2 bases from V and 5 bases from J, with 7 bases between. In DNA form, the CDR3 reads TGTGCCAGCAGTTACAGCGTTGACGAGCAGTACTTC. Encoded protein: CASSYSVDEQYF.

The genes are TRBV14 and TRBJ2-7, with D possibly being TRBD1 (6 bases). V was clipped by 6 bases and J by 0 bases, with 15 bases between them. Germline V gene data show CDR1 as SGHDN and CDR2 as FVKESK. This CDR3 has 15 residues. CDR3 sequence: CASRSSRGPSYEQYF. The CDR3 coding sequence is TGTGCCAGCAGGTCAAGCAGGGGCCCCTCCTACGAGCAGTACTTC. The full variable domain, its missing parts supplied by reference TRBV14 and TRBJ2-7, is EAGVTQFPSHSVIEKGQTVTLRCDPISGHDNLYWYRRVMGKEIKFLLHFVKESKQDESGMPNNRFLAERTGGTYSTLKVQPAELEDSGVYFCASRSSRGPSYEQYFGPGTRLTVT.

This clone has a single count. The gene calls are TRBV18 and TRBJ2-2, with 8 bases aligning to TRBD1. This CDR3 contains 16 residues. The germline V gene has CDR1 KGHSH and CDR2 LQKENI. V lost 0 bases to trimming and J lost 5 bases; unmatched junction nucleotides: 5. CDR3: CASSPPAGGLTGELFF. The DNA for the CDR3 is TGTGCCAGCTCACCACCGGCAGGGGGCCTAACCGGGGAGCTGTTTTTT.

The V and J genes are TRBV12-3 or TRBV12-4 and TRBJ1-2; weak D call: TRBD1 (5 bases). The CDR3 is 12 residues long. V lost 6 bases and J lost 7, with 12 bases in between. The CDR3 reads CASSPGGSGYTF. CDR3 DNA sequence: TGTGCCAGCAGCCCCGGGGGTTCTGGCTACACCTTC.

The V and J genes are TRBV10-1 and TRBJ2-1; 7 nucleotides line up with TRBD2. From germline, CDR1 is WNHNN and CDR2 SYGVQD (reference sequence). This CDR3 contains 14 residues. The V and J ends lost 3 bases and 3 bases, in that order; junction bases with no gene match: 2. CDR3 sequence reads: CASSDRDYYNEQFF. The CDR3 bases are TGCGCCAGCAGTGACAGGGACTACTACAATGAGCAGTTCTTC.

The chain joins TRBV19 to TRBJ2-3; 10 positions agree with TRBD2. The CDR3 contains 16 residues. The J segment lost 2 bases and the V segment lost 6 bases, leaving 8 bases of the junction unmatched. Germline-derived CDR1 and CDR2 are LNHDA and SQIVND (reference sequence). The CDR3 DNA sequence: TGTGCCAGTAGCTTGGGGCTAGCGGGGGCCACAGATACGCAGTATTTT. It encodes CASSLGLAGATDTQYF.

This chain joins TRBV7-9 and TRBJ1-2; 7 bases agree with TRBD1. The germline V gene has CDR1 SEHNR and CDR2 FQNEAQ (reference sequence). The CDR3 length is 17 residues. V lost 2 bases to trimming and J lost 3 bases; unmatched junction nucleotides: 12. The CDR3 protein is CASSLRGFEGGDYGYTF. In nucleotides, the CDR3 is TGTGCCAGCAGCTTAAGGGGATTTGAAGGGGGCGACTATGGCTACACCTTC.

On this clone itself: At one end, the junction sequence differs from germline, possibly due to a read error. The chain has TRBV11-2 and TRBJ2-3; 12 bases agree with TRBD2. The germline V gene encodes CDR1 SGHAT and CDR2 FQNNGV. The CDR3 has 17 residues. CDR3 nucleotides: TGTGCCAGCAGCCTAGAACTAGCGGGGGGACTCACAGATACGCAGTATTTT. It is translated as CASSLELAGGLTDTQYF.

This clone appeared many times. The chain employs TRBV7-6 and TRBJ2-1; no reliable D call. Trimming shortened V by 1 base and J by 0 bases, and 16 bases separated the two germline ends. This CDR3 region has 18 residues. Germline CDR1 and CDR2: SGHVS and FNYEAQ. This chain's CDR3 is CASSLVHPASGSYNEQFF. The CDR3 coding sequence is TGTGCCAGCAGCTTAGTGCACCCCGCGTCCGGCTCCTACAATGAGCAGTTCTTC.